The sequence of this T cell receptor beta chain was determined in a study of T cell repertoires in cytomegalovirus infection. Trimming cost V 5 bases and J 2 bases, with 16 bases left between them. CDR1 is SGHTA, CDR2 FQGNSA, per germline. This CDR3 is 15 amino acids long. This clonotype was seen more than once but under ten times. Antigen unknown. TCRdb ran MiXCR on the reads and lists one entry per CDR3 protein. The repertoire holds roughly 350,000 distinct CDR3 sequences, with just under 35% as singletons. Sequences were derived from cultured PBMCs, sampled from culture after CMV antigen stimulation. This chain links TRBV7-2 with TRBJ2-7; perhaps TRBD2 as D (5 bases). The receptor's source is a human donor in good health (CMV status not recorded). Some clones in this sample may be carry-over from other donors' samples. This CDR3 is CASSAFLGLAYEQYF. For the CDR3, the DNA is TGTGCCAGCAGCGCATTCCTCGGACTGGCCTACGAGCAGTACTTC. Based on the CDR3 plus reference TRBV7-2 and TRBJ2-7, the full variable domain is GAGVSQSPSNKVTEKGKDVELRCDPISGHTALYWYRQSLGQGLEFLIYFQGNSAPDKSGLPSDRFSAERTGGSVSTLTIQRTQQEDSAVYLCASSAFLGLAYEQYFGPGTRLTVT.